The 4 T cell receptor beta chains in this list originate from one sample, sequenced in a study of T cells in narcolepsy. Sequencing was performed with immunoSEQ multiplex PCR; in TCRdb, only in-frame clones are kept and a portion is missing. There are around 18,000 clones in the sample; 70% to 90% occur only once, and 0.72% lies in the top ten. Sequencing was carried out using memory (CD45RA-) CD4+ T cells from blood. Receptors were obtained from a human donor in good health.

The chain recombines TRBV13 with TRBJ2-2; no clear D. Germline CDR1 and CDR2: PRHDT and FYEKMQ (reference sequence). There are 12 residues in the CDR3. The germline V and J ends were trimmed by 3 bases and 3 bases, with 2 bases remaining between them. In nucleotides, the CDR3 is TGTGCCAGCAGCTTTGACACCGGGGAGCTGTTTTTT. Amino acids: CASSFDTGELFF.

The sample holds one count of this clone. CDR3 DNA sequence: TGCGCCAGCAGCTTGACTAGCCAGCAAGAGACCCAGTACTTC. Translating it yields CASSLTSQQETQYF. The genes are TRBV5-1 and TRBJ2-5; maybe TRBD2 (6 bases). The CDR3 covers 14 residues. Trimming removed 1 base from V and 2 bases from J, with 9 bases in between. Germline CDR1 reads SGHRS; CDR2 reads YFSETQ.

The rearrangement links TRBV5-1 to TRBJ2-3; 7 bases align to TRBD1. V lost 1 base, J lost 6 bases, and 2 bases stayed unmatched. There are 13 residues in the CDR3. Germline-derived CDR1 and CDR2 are SGHRS and YFSETQ. The CDR3 loop reads CASSLTGVDTQYF. In nucleotides, the CDR3 is TGCGCCAGCAGCTTGACAGGGGTGGATACGCAGTATTTT.

This clone was observed once. The gene calls are TRBV5-1 and TRBJ2-2; no definite D call. Per the germline V gene, CDR1 is SGHRS and CDR2 is YFSETQ. The CDR3 is made up of 16 amino acids. Trimming shortened V by 2 bases and J by 1 base, and 12 bases separated the two germline ends. CDR3 in amino acids: CASSLNGRMNTGELFF. CDR3 sequence (DNA): TGCGCCAGCAGCTTAAACGGGCGGATGAACACCGGGGAGCTGTTTTTT.